The clone carrying this T cell receptor beta chain was found once. The data belong to a study of blood T cell repertoires in COVID-19. On the study more broadly: COVID-19 samples from acute and convalescent phases originated in the United States, Italy and Spain. From T cells, B-cell-depleted T cells, or PBMCs came the material, which was cDNA or gDNA.

Study processing details: Reference gene primer amplification gave estimated nucleated cell counts. Method: immunoSEQ multiplex PCR; TCRdb's copy keeps in-frame clones and lacks some. That table is the source of V, J and clone size, and D and trimming were worked out from the DNA. The table shows 170,000 or so clones, with around 77% occurring only once. With 1 base clipped from V and 2 bases from J, the junction kept 7 bases outside the gene matches. There are 16 residues in the CDR3. Germline V gene sequence: CDR1 SGHAT, CDR2 FQDESV (reference sequence). This clonotype was obtained from a man in his 70s with active or convalescent COVID-19. Sequenced: peripheral blood. The chain has TRBV11-1 and TRBJ2-5, with TRBD1 matching over 7 bases. The chain's CDR3 is CASSLGQDRLQETQYF. CDR3 in DNA: TGTGCCAGCAGCTTAGGTCAGGACAGGTTGCAAGAGACCCAGTACTTC. Together with reference TRBV11-1 and TRBJ2-5, the CDR3 gives the full variable domain: EAEVAQSPRYKITEKSQAVAFWCDPISGHATLYWYRQILGQGPELLVQFQDESVVDDSQLPKDRFSAERLKGVDSTLKIQPAELGDSAMYLCASSLGQDRLQETQYFGPGTRLLVL.